The rows below give T cell receptor beta chains drawn from one sample of a study of T cell repertoires in cytomegalovirus infection. Using its own MiXCR run on the reads, TCRdb lists one record per CDR3 protein. This sample has roughly 920,000 distinct CDR3 sequences, with roughly 30% found just once. No cognate antigen is known for these TCRs. The material was cultured CD8+ T cells from PBMCs, obtained from culture after CMV antigen stimulation. These receptor sequences come from a human donor in good health (CMV status not recorded). Some clones in this sample may be carry-over from other donors' samples. The CDR3 runs from the conserved cysteine through the conserved F or W. D genes are given only for firm matches. Only some rows state a clone size, as once, few, many or a class for expanded clones.

J gene,V gene,CDR3 length,D gene,clone size,CDR3 protein,CDR3 DNA
TRBJ2-1,TRBV11-2,14,.,.,CASSLGNHYNEQFF,TGTGCCAGCAGCTTAGGGAACCATTACAATGAGCAGTTCTTC
TRBJ2-7,TRBV27,17,.,once,CASSSLTGDGTPYEQYF,TGTGCCAGCAGTTCACTCACGGGGGACGGAACCCCCTACGAGCAGTACTTC
TRBJ2-3,TRBV29-1,18,TRBD2,.,CSVAPYSLAGDVADTQYF,TGCAGCGTTGCTCCTTACTCACTAGCGGGGGACGTGGCAGATACGCAGTATTTT
TRBJ2-3,TRBV7-3,16,TRBD1,few,CASSPIPTGLGDTQYF,TGTGCCAGCAGCCCCATCCCGACAGGGTTGGGGGATACGCAGTATTTT
TRBJ1-5,TRBV7-8,14,.,many,CASSLEQGNQPQHF,TGTGCCAGCAGCTTAGAACAGGGCAATCAGCCCCAGCATTTT
TRBJ1-5,TRBV5-4,14,.,many,CASSLEGAGQPQHF,TGTGCCAGCAGCTTGGAAGGGGCGGGTCAGCCCCAGCATTTT
TRBJ1-1,TRBV6-1,15,.,few,CASRVSVGLNTEAFF,TGTGCCAGCAGGGTTTCCGTCGGGCTGAACACTGAAGCTTTCTTT
TRBJ1-2,TRBV4-1,15,.,.,CASSQGLSAVYGYTF,TGCGCCAGCAGCCAAGGTCTTTCTGCGGTCTATGGCTACACCTTC
TRBJ1-2,TRBV7-2,17,.,many,CASSLEARGWTIYGYTF,TGTGCCAGCAGCTTAGAGGCTCGCGGTTGGACCATTTATGGCTACACCTTC
TRBJ2-7,TRBV4-1,15,TRBD1,.,CASSQPGQGIGEQYF,TGCGCCAGCAGCCAACCGGGACAGGGGATTGGCGAGCAGTACTTC
TRBJ1-5,TRBV20-1,15,.,few,CSARDGTGPNQPQHF,TGCAGTGCTAGAGATGGTACAGGCCCAAATCAGCCCCAGCATTTT
TRBJ2-2,TRBV27,16,.,few,CASSLSAGLNTGELFF,TGTGCCAGCAGTTTATCGGCAGGGCTGAACACCGGGGAGCTGTTTTTT
TRBJ2-5,TRBV7-2,13,TRBD1,many,CASRWTGEETQYF,TGTGCCAGCAGGTGGACAGGTGAAGAGACCCAGTACTTC
TRBJ1-2,TRBV20-1,17,.,.,CSARRTVPELSNYGYTF,TGCAGTGCTAGACGTACGGTCCCCGAGCTATCTAACTATGGCTACACCTTC
TRBJ2-3,TRBV5-4,11,.,few,CASSFGGTQYF,TGTGCCAGCAGCTTTGGGGGAACGCAGTATTTT
TRBJ2-7,TRBV20-1,11,.,.,CSARSAYEQYF,TGCAGTGCCCGTTCCGCCTACGAGCAGTACTTC
TRBJ2-2,TRBV7-6,15,.,many,CASRPFRGNTGELFF,TGTGCCAGCAGACCCTTCCGGGGGAACACCGGGGAGCTGTTTTTT
TRBJ2-1,TRBV12-3/TRBV12-4,17,TRBD1,.,CASSLDPWQGAMNEQFF,TGTGCCAGCAGTTTAGATCCTTGGCAGGGGGCCATGAATGAGCAGTTCTTC
TRBJ2-7,TRBV27,13,.,.,CASRLGLAYEQYF,TGTGCCAGCAGATTGGGACTCGCCTACGAGCAGTACTTC
TRBJ2-5,TRBV7-7,16,.,.,CVSSLGEFSRQETQYF,TGTGTTAGCAGCTTAGGTGAATTCTCCAGGCAAGAGACCCAGTACTTC